What follows are 6 T cell receptor beta chains derived from one specimen sequenced in a study of tumor-infiltrating lymphocytes in oesophageal squamous cell carcinoma. Using its own MiXCR run on the PCR reads, TCRdb lists one record per CDR3 protein. The sample holds more than 10,000 distinct CDR3 sequences, roughly half seen once. Sequenced sample: blood. These receptor sequences come from a female donor with esophageal squamous cell carcinoma.

The V gene is TRBV28, the J gene TRBJ2-3; 9 bases map to TRBD1. Losses at the gene ends were 11 bases for V and 3 bases for J; bases not matched to a gene: 12. The CDR3 totals 15 residues. Germline V gene sequence: CDR1 MDHEN, CDR2 SYDVKM. The CDR3 DNA follows: TGTGCCCACTCCGGGACAGGGAGTAGAACAGATACGCAGTATTTT. This translates into CAHSGTGSRTDTQYF.

The rearrangement links TRBV19 to TRBJ2-3; the D gene is possibly TRBD1 (5 bases). Germline assignment: CDR1 LNHDA and CDR2 SQIVND (reference sequence). Trimming stripped 5 bases from V and 2 bases from J, with 11 bases between. The CDR3 is 14 residues long. The CDR3 DNA reads TGTGCCAGTAGTCCTGACAGACTCACAGATACGCAGTATTTT. Its translation is CASSPDRLTDTQYF.

This clonotype was seen repeatedly, ten times or more. The rearrangement links TRBV4-1 to TRBJ1-5; no firm D call. Trimming stripped 1 base from V and 4 bases from J, with 11 bases between. Germline CDR1 is MGHRA and CDR2 is YSYEKL. There are 15 residues in the CDR3. CDR3 amino acids: CASSQVTSRNQPQHF. For the CDR3, the DNA is TGCGCCAGCAGCCAAGTCACATCCCGGAATCAGCCCCAGCATTTT.

The chain recombines TRBV5-1 with TRBJ2-7; 10 nucleotides line up with TRBD1. The germline CDR1 and CDR2 sequences are SGHRS and YFSETQ. With 5 bases clipped from V and 2 bases from J, the junction kept 4 bases outside the gene matches. This CDR3 has 14 residues. The CDR3 DNA sequence: TGCGCCAGCAGGCCGGACAGGGGGGCCTACGAGCAGTACTTC. This sequence encodes CASRPDRGAYEQYF.

This clonotype has at least ten counts. The chain recombines TRBV5-4 with TRBJ2-2, with 7 bases lining up with TRBD1. This CDR3 is 14 amino acids long. The trim removed 5 bases at V and 1 base at J, leaving 2 bases unmatched. Germline-derived CDR1 and CDR2 are SGHNT and YYREEE (reference sequence). The DNA for the CDR3 is TGTGCCAGCAGGGGGGACAGGAACACCGGGGAGCTGTTTTTT. Translating gives CASRGDRNTGELFF.

The chain employs TRBV15 and TRBJ2-5, with 9 nucleotides matching TRBD2. CDR3 length equals 15 residues. CDR1 is LNHNV and CDR2 is YYDKDF in the germline V gene (reference sequence). Germline trimming cut 6 bases from V and 11 bases from J; bases unmatched to any gene: 16. CDR3 nucleotide sequence: TGTGCCACCAGTCATCTAGCGGGACTTGGCTATGAGCAGTACTTC. This encodes CATSHLAGLGYEQYF.